This TCR beta chain was sequenced during a study of vaccination and CD4 T cells after COVID-19. Study outcomes and limitations: Among reactive clones from convalescent patients, a median roughly 90% appeared only post-vaccination.

Germline values: CDR1 ENHRY, CDR2 SYGVKD. This CDR3 has 14 residues. V trimming: 3 bases; J trimming: 5 bases; junction bases outside the gene matches: 2. Cultured CD4+ T-cell DNA underwent Oncomine TCR Beta short-read sequencing. Using its own MiXCR run on the PCR reads, TCRdb lists one record per CDR3 protein. This sample has 10,000 to 15,000 distinct CDR3 sequences, with around 60% found just once. In its sample, this clonotype ranks as medium-sized. Antigen: not known. Treatment indicated: 10-day PBMC culture with coronavirus spike peptide pools or control peptides (ViraFEST assay). PCR tests turned positive between March and December 2020, before US Alpha, Beta and Delta variants.

J is TRBJ2-3 and V is TRBV10-3; 10 nucleotides line up with TRBD1. Sequenced: CD4+ T cells from blood, cultured in vitro. The origin of this receptor is a human donor who had recovered from COVID-19. CDR3 in DNA: TGTGCCATCAGTGACCGGGACAGGGGAGATACGCAGTATTTT. It is translated as CAISDRDRGDTQYF.